The clone carrying this T cell receptor (beta chain) was observed a single time. V lost 1 base to trimming and J lost 4 bases, with 11 bases between them. The CDR3 consists of 15 residues. In germline, CDR1 is MNHEY, CDR2 SVGEGT. The entry originates in a study of blood T cell repertoires in COVID-19. Study-level background: Sites in the United States, Italy and Spain provided acute and convalescent COVID-19 samples. The analysed material was cDNA or gDNA that came from T cells, B-cell-depleted T cells, or PBMCs.

Per the original data handling: Amplification of reference gene primers provided the estimated nucleated cell counts. Data came from immunoSEQ multiplex PCR; TCRdb stores just in-frame clones and leaves some out. The V and J calls and clone size are taken from that table; D and trimming were inferred from the DNA. The table lists around 250,000 clones, around four fifths of them singletons. V and J are TRBV6-2 or TRBV6-3 and TRBJ1-5, with D maybe TRBD1 (5 bases). Sequencing input: peripheral blood. The receptor was derived from an elderly man with acute or convalescent COVID-19. The CDR3 bases are TGTGCCAGCAGTTACTTACAGGAGTGGAATCAGCCCCAGCATTTT. Translation: CASSYLQEWNQPQHF.